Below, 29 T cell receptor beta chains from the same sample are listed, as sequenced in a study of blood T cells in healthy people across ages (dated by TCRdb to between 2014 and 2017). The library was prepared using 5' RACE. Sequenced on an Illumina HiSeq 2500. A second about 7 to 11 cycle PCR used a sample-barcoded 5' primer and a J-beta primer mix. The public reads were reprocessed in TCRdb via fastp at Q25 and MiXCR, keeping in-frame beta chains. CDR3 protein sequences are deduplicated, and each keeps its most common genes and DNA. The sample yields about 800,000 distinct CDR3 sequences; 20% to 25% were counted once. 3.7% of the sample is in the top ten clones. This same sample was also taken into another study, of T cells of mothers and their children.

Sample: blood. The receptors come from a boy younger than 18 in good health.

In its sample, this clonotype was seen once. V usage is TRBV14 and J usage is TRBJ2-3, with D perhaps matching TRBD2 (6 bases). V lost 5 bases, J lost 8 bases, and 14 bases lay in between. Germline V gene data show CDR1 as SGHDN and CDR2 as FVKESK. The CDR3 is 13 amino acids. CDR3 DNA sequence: TGTGCCAGCAGCTGGGACTTTGATGGTACGCAGTATTTT. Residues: CASSWDFDGTQYF.

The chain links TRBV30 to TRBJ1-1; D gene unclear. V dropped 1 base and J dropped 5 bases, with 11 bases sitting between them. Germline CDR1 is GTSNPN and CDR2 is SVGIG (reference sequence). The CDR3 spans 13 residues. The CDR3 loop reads CAWSGERQTEAFF. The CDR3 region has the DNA TGTGCCTGGAGTGGGGAACGTCAGACTGAAGCTTTCTTT.

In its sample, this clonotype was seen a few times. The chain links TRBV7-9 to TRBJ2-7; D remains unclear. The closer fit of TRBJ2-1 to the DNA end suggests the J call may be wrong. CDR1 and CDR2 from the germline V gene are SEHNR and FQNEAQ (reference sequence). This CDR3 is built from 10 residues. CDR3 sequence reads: CASYSNEQFF. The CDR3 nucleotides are TGTGCCAGTTACAGCAATGAGCAGTTCTTC.

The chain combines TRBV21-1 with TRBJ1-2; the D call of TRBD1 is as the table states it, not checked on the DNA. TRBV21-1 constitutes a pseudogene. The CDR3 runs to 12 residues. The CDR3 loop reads CASTGQVCGYTF. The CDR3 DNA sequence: TGTGCCAGCACTGGACAGGTCTGTGGCTACACCTTC.

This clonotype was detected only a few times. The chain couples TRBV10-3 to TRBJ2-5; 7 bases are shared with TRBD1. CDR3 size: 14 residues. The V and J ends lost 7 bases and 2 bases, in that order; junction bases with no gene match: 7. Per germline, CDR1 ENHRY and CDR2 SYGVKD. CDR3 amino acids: CAIKGTEPQETQYF. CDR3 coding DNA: TGTGCCATCAAGGGGACAGAGCCTCAAGAGACCCAGTACTTC.

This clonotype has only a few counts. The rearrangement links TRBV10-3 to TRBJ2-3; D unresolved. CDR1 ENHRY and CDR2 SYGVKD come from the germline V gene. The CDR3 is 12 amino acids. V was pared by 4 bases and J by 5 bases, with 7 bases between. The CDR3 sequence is CAISAGQDTQYF. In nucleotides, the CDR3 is TGTGCCATCAGTGCCGGTCAAGATACGCAGTATTTT.

This CDR3 is CASGPSRADLGTEAFF. The DNA of the CDR3 is TGTGCCAGCGGCCCCTCAAGGGCAGATTTGGGCACTGAAGCTTTCTTT. The J gene is TRBJ1-1, the V gene TRBV27; D not certain. V dropped 8 bases and J dropped 4 bases, with 23 bases sitting between them. The V gene's germline CDR1 is MNHEY and CDR2 SMNVEV (reference sequence). This CDR3 comprises 16 residues.

DNA of the CDR3: TGTGCCAGCAGTTACTCGGGGGGGACCAATGAGCAGTTCTTC. This gives the protein CASSYSGGTNEQFF. The V call is TRBV6-5, the J call TRBJ2-1; 7 bases line up with TRBD2. Per germline, CDR1 MNHEY and CDR2 SVGAGI. Trimming at V came to 0 bases and at J to 6 bases, leaving 2 bases not matched to a gene. The CDR3 has 14 residues.

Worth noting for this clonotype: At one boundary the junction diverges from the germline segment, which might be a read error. CDR3 residues: CGVEFSDANTGELFF. The CDR3 DNA sequence: TGCGGCGTTGAATTTAGCGATGCGAACACCGGGGAGCTGTTTTTT. The genes are TRBV29-1 and TRBJ2-2; D is perhaps TRBD2 (5 bases). This CDR3 region has 15 residues. Germline V gene data show CDR1 as SQVTM and CDR2 as ANQGSEA.

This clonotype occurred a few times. DNA of the CDR3: TGTGCCAGCAGCTTGGGCTACCGAGACTACAATGAGCAGTTCTTC. This sequence encodes CASSLGYRDYNEQFF. The gene calls are TRBV5-6 and TRBJ2-1; D not resolved. The CDR3 totals 15 residues. Germline values: CDR1 SGHDT, CDR2 YYEEEE. The ends were cut back, 0 bases at V and 3 bases at J, with 10 bases in the middle.

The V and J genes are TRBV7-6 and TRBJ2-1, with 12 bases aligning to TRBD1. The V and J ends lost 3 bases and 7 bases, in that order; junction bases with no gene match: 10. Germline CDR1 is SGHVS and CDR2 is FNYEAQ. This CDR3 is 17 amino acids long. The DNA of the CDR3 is TGTGCCAGCAGCTTTTACCCGGGACAGGGGGCGGGAAATGAGCAGTTCTTC. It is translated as CASSFYPGQGAGNEQFF.

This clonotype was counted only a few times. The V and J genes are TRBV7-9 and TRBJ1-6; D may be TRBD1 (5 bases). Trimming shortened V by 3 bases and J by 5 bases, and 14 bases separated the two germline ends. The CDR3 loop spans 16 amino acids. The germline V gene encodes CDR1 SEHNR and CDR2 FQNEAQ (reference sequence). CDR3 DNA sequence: TGTGCCAGCAGCTTGGGGCCTCCGGTAGATAATTCACCCCTCCACTTT. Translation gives CASSLGPPVDNSPLHF. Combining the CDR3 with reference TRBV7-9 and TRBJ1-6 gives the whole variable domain DTGVSQNPRHKITKRGQNVTFRCDPISEHNRLYWYRQTLGQGPEFLTYFQNEAQLEKSRLLSDRFSAERPKGSFSTLEIQRTEQGDSAMYLCASSLGPPVDNSPLHFGNGTRLTVT.

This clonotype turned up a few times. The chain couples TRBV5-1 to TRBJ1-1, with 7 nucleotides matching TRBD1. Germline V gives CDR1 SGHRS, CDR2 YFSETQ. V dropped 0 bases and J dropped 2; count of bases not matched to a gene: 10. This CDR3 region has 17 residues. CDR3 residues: CASSLVGRDRTNTEAFF. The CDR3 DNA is TGCGCCAGCAGCTTGGTTGGGCGGGACAGAACCAACACTGAAGCTTTCTTT.

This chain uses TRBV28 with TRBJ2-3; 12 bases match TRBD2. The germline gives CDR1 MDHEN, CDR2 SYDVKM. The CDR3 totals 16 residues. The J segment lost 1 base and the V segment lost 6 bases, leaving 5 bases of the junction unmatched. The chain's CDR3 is CASSFGLAGRTDTQYF. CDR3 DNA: TGTGCCAGCAGCTTTGGACTAGCGGGGCGCACAGATACGCAGTATTTT.

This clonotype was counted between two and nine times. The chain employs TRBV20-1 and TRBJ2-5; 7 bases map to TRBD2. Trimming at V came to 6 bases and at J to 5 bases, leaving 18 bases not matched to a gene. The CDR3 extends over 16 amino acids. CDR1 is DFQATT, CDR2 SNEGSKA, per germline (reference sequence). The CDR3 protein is CSAYWAVREYGETQYF. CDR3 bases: TGCAGTGCGTACTGGGCTGTGCGGGAGTATGGGGAGACCCAGTACTTC.

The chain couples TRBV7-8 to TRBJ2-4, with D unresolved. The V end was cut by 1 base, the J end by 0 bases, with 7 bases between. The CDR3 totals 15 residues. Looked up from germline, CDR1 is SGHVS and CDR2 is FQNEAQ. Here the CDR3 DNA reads TGTGCCAGCAGCTTAGATCTTCTAGCCAAAAACATTCAGTACTTC. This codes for CASSLDLLAKNIQYF.

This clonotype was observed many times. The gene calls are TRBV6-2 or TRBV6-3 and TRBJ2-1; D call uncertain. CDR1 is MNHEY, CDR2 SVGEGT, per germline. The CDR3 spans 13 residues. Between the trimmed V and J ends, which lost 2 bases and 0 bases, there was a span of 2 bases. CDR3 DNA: TGTGCCAGCAGTTACGACTCCTACAATGAGCAGTTCTTC. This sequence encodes CASSYDSYNEQFF.

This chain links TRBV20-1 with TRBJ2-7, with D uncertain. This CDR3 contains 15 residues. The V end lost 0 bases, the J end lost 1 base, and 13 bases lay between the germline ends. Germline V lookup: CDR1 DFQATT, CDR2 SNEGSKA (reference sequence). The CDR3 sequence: CSARDRRGKSYEQYF. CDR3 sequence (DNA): TGCAGTGCTAGAGATCGGCGAGGCAAGTCCTACGAGCAGTACTTC.

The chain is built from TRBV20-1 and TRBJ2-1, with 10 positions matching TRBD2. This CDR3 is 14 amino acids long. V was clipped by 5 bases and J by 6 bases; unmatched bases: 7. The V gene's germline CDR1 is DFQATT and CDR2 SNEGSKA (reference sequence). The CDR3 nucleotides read TGCAGTGCTCTCAAACTAGCGGGACTCAATGAGCAGTTCTTC. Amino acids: CSALKLAGLNEQFF.

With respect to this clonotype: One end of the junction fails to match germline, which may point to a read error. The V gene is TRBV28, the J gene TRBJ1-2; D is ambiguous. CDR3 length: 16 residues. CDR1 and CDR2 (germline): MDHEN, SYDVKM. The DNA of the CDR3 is TGTGCGAGCAGTTTAGCGGGGAAGGAGAGCGACTATGGCTACACCTTC. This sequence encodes CASSLAGKESDYGYTF.

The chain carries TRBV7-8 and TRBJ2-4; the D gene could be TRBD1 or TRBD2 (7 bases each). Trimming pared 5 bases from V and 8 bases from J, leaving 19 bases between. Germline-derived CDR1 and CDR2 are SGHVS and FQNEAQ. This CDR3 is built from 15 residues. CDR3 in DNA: TGTGCCAGCAGCCCAGGGGGGGGGCCCTATGACATTCAGTACTTC. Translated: CASSPGGGPYDIQYF.

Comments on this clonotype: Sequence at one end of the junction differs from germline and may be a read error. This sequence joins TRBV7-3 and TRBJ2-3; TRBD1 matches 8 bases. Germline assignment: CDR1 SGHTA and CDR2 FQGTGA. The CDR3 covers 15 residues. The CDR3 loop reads CASSSTGASTDAQYF. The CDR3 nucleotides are TGTGCCAGCAGCTCGACAGGGGCTAGCACAGATGCGCAGTATTTT.

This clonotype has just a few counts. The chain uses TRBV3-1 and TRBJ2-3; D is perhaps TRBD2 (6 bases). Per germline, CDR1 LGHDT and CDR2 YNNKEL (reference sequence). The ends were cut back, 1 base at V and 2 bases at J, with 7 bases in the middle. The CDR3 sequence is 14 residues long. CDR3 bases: TGTGCCAGCAGCCAAGGGGGGGACACAGATACGCAGTATTTT. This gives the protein CASSQGGDTDTQYF.

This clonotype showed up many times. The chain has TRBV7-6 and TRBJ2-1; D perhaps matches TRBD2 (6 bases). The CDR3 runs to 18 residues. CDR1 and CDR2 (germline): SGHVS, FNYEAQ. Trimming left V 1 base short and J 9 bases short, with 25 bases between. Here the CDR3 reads CASSLGLLGSGGVGEQFF. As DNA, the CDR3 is TGTGCCAGCAGCTTAGGCTTATTGGGCAGTGGAGGGGTAGGTGAGCAGTTCTTC.

Written as DNA, the CDR3 is TGTGCCAGCAGCCCCTCGCGGGGCGATAGCACAGATACGCAGTATTTT. Protein sequence: CASSPSRGDSTDTQYF. The chain employs TRBV3-1 and TRBJ2-3, with D maybe TRBD2 (6 bases). The CDR3 runs 16 residues. V was clipped by 4 bases and J by 0 bases, with 14 bases between them. Germline V gives CDR1 LGHDT, CDR2 YNNKEL (reference sequence).

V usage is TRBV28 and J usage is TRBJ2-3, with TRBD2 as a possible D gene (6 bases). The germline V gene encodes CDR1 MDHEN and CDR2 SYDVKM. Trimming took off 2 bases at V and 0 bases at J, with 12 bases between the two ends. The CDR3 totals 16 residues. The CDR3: CASSLTTGTSTDTQYF. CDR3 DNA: TGTGCCAGCAGTTTAACAACCGGGACTAGCACAGATACGCAGTATTTT. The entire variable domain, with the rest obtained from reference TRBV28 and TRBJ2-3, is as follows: DVKVTQSSRYLVKRTGEKVFLECVQDMDHENMFWYRQDPGLGLRLIYFSYDVKMKEKGDIPEGYSVSREKKERFSLILESASTNQTSMYLCASSLTTGTSTDTQYFGPGTRLTVL.

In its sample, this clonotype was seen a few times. In nucleotides, the CDR3 is TGTGCCAGCAGCTTAGATCTAGCAGGGGCCCAGTACTTC. Translating gives CASSLDLAGAQYF. V gene TRBV7-8 combines with J gene TRBJ2-5; a possible D gene is TRBD1 (6 bases). V was shortened by 1 base and J by 9 bases, with 12 bases between the two germline ends. This CDR3 is 13 amino acids long. Germline lookup yields CDR1 SGHVS and CDR2 FQNEAQ.

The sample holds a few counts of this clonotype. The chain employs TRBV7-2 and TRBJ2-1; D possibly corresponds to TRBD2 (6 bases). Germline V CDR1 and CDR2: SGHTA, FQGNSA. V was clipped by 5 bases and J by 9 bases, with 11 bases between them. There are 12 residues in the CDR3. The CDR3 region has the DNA TGTGCCAGCAGCCAAGTGGGAGGTGAGCAGTTCTTC. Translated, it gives CASSQVGGEQFF.

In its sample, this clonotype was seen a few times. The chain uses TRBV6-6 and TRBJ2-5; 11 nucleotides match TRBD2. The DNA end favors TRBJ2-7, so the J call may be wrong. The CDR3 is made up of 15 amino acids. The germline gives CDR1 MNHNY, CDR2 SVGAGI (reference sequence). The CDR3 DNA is TGTGCCAGCAGTTGCGTGACTAGCGGGACCTACGAGCAGTACTTC. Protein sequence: CASSCVTSGTYEQYF.